A single T cell receptor (beta chain) is shown here with its context. Germline V lookup: CDR1 MNHEY, CDR2 SVGAGI. Trimming took 0 bases from V and 7 from J; bases not matched to a gene: 7. CDR3 size: 16 residues. This specimen comes from a study of blood T cell repertoires in COVID-19. The wider study: The study drew acute and convalescent COVID-19 samples from the United States, Italy and Spain. The analysed material was cDNA or gDNA that came from T cells, B-cell-depleted T cells, or PBMCs.

TCRdb keeps only in-frame clones here, not all; method: immunoSEQ multiplex PCR. This table has 88,000 or so clones, approximately 82% appearing once. The sequenced sample was peripheral blood. The gene calls are TRBV6-5 and TRBJ1-2, with 11 bases aligning to TRBD1. The receptor was isolated from a human donor in a cohort sampled during active COVID-19. The CDR3 DNA follows: TGTGCCAGCAGTTACTCGAGGACAGGGGGCCTGGTTGGCTACACCTTC. Its translation is CASSYSRTGGLVGYTF.